This TCR beta chain was sequenced in a study of T cell repertoires in cytomegalovirus infection. This clonotype occurred a few times. In TCRdb, the reads were re-called with MiXCR into one record per CDR3 protein. The sample has a few hundred thousand distinct CDR3 sequences; roughly 15% are singletons. The receptor's source is a human donor in good health (CMV status not recorded). Some clones in this sample may be carry-over from other donors' samples. The specimen was PBMCs.

The CDR3 reads CASSRLGMNTEAFF. The CDR3 DNA reads as TGTGCCAGTAGTAGGCTGGGCATGAACACTGAAGCTTTCTTT. The chain has TRBV19 and TRBJ1-1; unclear D gene. The CDR3 runs to 14 residues. Germline V gene data show CDR1 as LNHDA and CDR2 as SQIVND (reference sequence). Trimming left V 4 bases short and J 0 bases short, with 9 bases between.